This TCR beta chain originates from a study of shared T cell receptors in the human thymus. Germline V lookup: CDR1 LNHDA, CDR2 SQIVND (reference sequence). The length of the CDR3 is 18 residues. Trimming cost V 7 bases and J 0 bases; bases outside gene matches: 15. Clones were read by immunoSEQ multiplex PCR, and TCRdb kept only the in-frame ones, dropping some. The profile shows roughly 500,000 clones, around three quarters of them singletons. This clone was seen a few times. The data were also submitted as part of a second study, on human thymus T cells. From that paper: Donors consisted of healthy Finnish infants (having corrective surgery for congenital heart defects). Resections removed during corrective heart surgery provided the thymus tissue used. Thymic and blood repertoires appeared to show biased V and J gene usage.

This receptor was identified in a boy under two years old with a congenital heart defect. What was sequenced was thymocytes. V is TRBV19 and J is TRBJ1-5, with 7 bases that match TRBD1. The CDR3 nucleotides are TGTGCCAGTATTCTATCAACCGGGACAGCGTATAGCAATCAGCCCCAGCATTTT. Translating it yields CASILSTGTAYSNQPQHF.